Presented here are 21 T cell receptor beta chains from one specimen sequenced in a study of shared clonotypes between healthy human individuals. The table came from immunoSEQ multiplex PCR; TCRdb's copy has only in-frame clones and leaves some out. The sample has roughly 2.2 million clones; approximately 90% are singletons. The sample comprised naive CD4+ T cells from PBMCs. Subset in this sample: CD45RA+ positively selected. The receptors come from a man aged 18 to 30 in good health. Some clones in this sample may be carry-over from other donors' samples.

The rearrangement joins TRBV27 to TRBJ2-2; 11 positions match TRBD1. J lost 7 bases, V lost 6 bases, and 4 bases had no gene match. This CDR3 is built from 14 residues. Per the germline V gene, CDR1 is MNHEY and CDR2 is SMNVEV (reference sequence). CDR3 sequence (DNA): TGTGCCAGCAGCCGGACAGGGGGCAGCGGGGAGCTGTTTTTT. Translation gives CASSRTGGSGELFF.

This chain links TRBV25-1 with TRBJ2-4, with 8 bases identical to TRBD1. J lost 6 bases, V lost 0 bases, and 4 bases had no gene match. The CDR3 has 15 residues. From germline, CDR1 is MGHDK and CDR2 SYGVNS. The CDR3 coding sequence is TGTGCCAGCAGTGAATATAGACAGGGGAGAAACATTCAGTACTTC. This codes for CASSEYRQGRNIQYF.

In this sample, this clone turned up once. The same CDR3 arises from other DNA sequences in this sample as well. The CDR3 DNA is TGTGCCAGCAGTCCCTCATCCTACGAGCAGTACTTC. Translating gives CASSPSSYEQYF. The chain recombines TRBV28 with TRBJ2-7, with D unresolved. The CDR3 contains 12 residues. V lost 5 bases to trimming and J lost 1 base, with 6 bases between them. Germline V CDR1 and CDR2: MDHEN, SYDVKM. Drawing the rest from reference TRBV28 and TRBJ2-7, the complete variable domain is DVKVTQSSRYLVKRTGEKVFLECVQDMDHENMFWYRQDPGLGLRLIYFSYDVKMKEKGDIPEGYSVSREKKERFSLILESASTNQTSMYLCASSPSSYEQYFGPGTRLTVT.

The chain has TRBV25-1 and TRBJ2-1; D is tentatively TRBD1 or TRBD2 (6 bases each). The length of the CDR3 is 15 residues. Trimming took 6 bases from V and 9 from J, leaving 21 bases between them. CDR1 MGHDK and CDR2 SYGVNS come from the germline V gene. CDR3 nucleotides: TGTGCCAGCAGCTGGATAGGGATAAAGGGGGGTGAGCAGTTCTTC. This encodes CASSWIGIKGGEQFF.

The genes are TRBV7-3 and TRBJ2-1; D is perhaps TRBD1 or TRBD2 (5 bases each). V dropped 6 bases and J dropped 8 bases, with 14 bases sitting between them. The CDR3 spans 13 residues. Looked up from germline, CDR1 is SGHTA and CDR2 is FQGTGA. CDR3 bases: TGTGCCAGCAGTTCGGGGACGAACGATGAGCAGTTCTTC. Protein sequence: CASSSGTNDEQFF.

J is TRBJ1-3 and V is TRBV5-1; D perhaps matches TRBD1 (6 bases). The CDR3 length is 15 residues. Germline V gene data show CDR1 as SGHRS and CDR2 as YFSETQ. V gave up 4 bases and J gave up 8 bases, with 19 bases separating them. The CDR3 reads CASSPVGGPVDTIYF. The CDR3 DNA reads as TGCGCCAGCAGCCCGGTCGGGGGCCCGGTGGACACCATATATTTT.

V usage is TRBV10-3 and J usage is TRBJ2-1; 8 bases are a match to TRBD2. This CDR3 comprises 15 residues. The germline V gene encodes CDR1 ENHRY and CDR2 SYGVKD. J gave up 0 bases and V 8 bases, and 6 bases lay outside the gene matches. CDR3 protein: CAIGAGVSSYNEQFF. In DNA form, the CDR3 reads TGTGCCATCGGAGCGGGAGTGAGCTCCTACAATGAGCAGTTCTTC.

The rearrangement uses TRBV27 and TRBJ1-1, with D possibly matching TRBD1 (6 bases). Germline CDR1 and CDR2: MNHEY and SMNVEV (reference sequence). This CDR3 has 16 residues. The ends were cut back, 5 bases at V and 4 bases at J, with 20 bases in the middle. The CDR3 spells CASSPRVGGLVTEAFF. DNA for the CDR3: TGTGCCAGCAGTCCCCGGGTTGGGGGGCTGGTCACTGAAGCTTTCTTT.

V gene TRBV2 combines with J gene TRBJ2-7, with a possible D match to TRBD1 (6 bases). Germline CDR1 is SNHLY and CDR2 is FYNNEI. The CDR3 contains 13 residues. Trimming cost V 7 bases and J 4 bases, with 14 bases left between them. The CDR3 protein is CASMGALGYEQYF. The CDR3 DNA follows: TGTGCCAGCATGGGGGCGCTAGGTTACGAGCAGTACTTC. Using reference TRBV2 and TRBJ2-7 for the parts outside the CDR3, the full variable domain is EPEVTQTPSHQVTQMGQEVILRCVPISNHLYFYWYRQILGQKVEFLVSFYNNEISEKSEIFDDQFSVERPDGSNFTLKIRSTKLEDSAMYFCASMGALGYEQYFGPGTRLTVT.

This clone has a single count. J is TRBJ2-4 and V is TRBV7-2, with 9 positions matching TRBD1. Germline V gene sequence: CDR1 SGHTA, CDR2 FQGNSA. This CDR3 comprises 14 residues. The V and J ends lost 6 bases and 5 bases, in that order; junction bases with no gene match: 5. CDR3 region: CASREDRGQNIQYF. The CDR3, as DNA: TGTGCCAGCAGGGAGGACAGGGGCCAAAACATTCAGTACTTC.

The genes are TRBV10-3 and TRBJ1-1; possibly TRBD1 for D (6 bases). Trimming took 6 bases from V and 7 from J, leaving 12 bases between them. The CDR3 has 12 residues. Germline CDR1 reads ENHRY; CDR2 reads SYGVKD. The CDR3 DNA reads TGTGCCATCAGCGGACAGATATATGAAGCTTTCTTT. Translating gives CAISGQIYEAFF.

The rearrangement links TRBV7-9 to TRBJ2-4; D uncertain. V lost 2 bases to trimming and J lost 1 base, with 9 bases between them. The CDR3 runs to 15 residues. Germline V gene sequence: CDR1 SEHNR, CDR2 FQNEAQ (reference sequence). This chain's CDR3 is CASSLSSLAKNIQYF. The CDR3 DNA follows: TGTGCCAGCAGCTTATCGTCATTGGCCAAAAACATTCAGTACTTC.

CDR3 DNA sequence: TGTGCCAGCAGCTTTGCTGGTAGGGAGACCCAGTACTTC. Protein product: CASSFAGRETQYF. The V call is TRBV7-2, the J call TRBJ2-5; D is uncertain. The V end was cut by 3 bases, the J end by 5 bases, with 10 bases between. CDR3 size: 13 residues. Per germline, CDR1 SGHTA and CDR2 FQGNSA.

This clone was observed a few times. V and J are TRBV28 and TRBJ1-1, with D uncertain. The V gene lost 4 bases and the J gene lost 0 bases, with 12 bases spanning the gap. The CDR3 totals 15 residues. The germline V gene encodes CDR1 MDHEN and CDR2 SYDVKM. DNA for the CDR3: TGTGCCAGCAGTTCCCTGGCGGGAATGAACACTGAAGCTTTCTTT. Amino acid sequence: CASSSLAGMNTEAFF.

This sequence joins TRBV4-2 and TRBJ2-2, with D unresolved. This CDR3 contains 17 residues. V lost 0 bases to trimming and J lost 1 base, with 12 bases between them. Germline assignment: CDR1 LGHNA and CDR2 YNFKEQ. The CDR3 loop is CASSQDRNGLNTGELFF. CDR3 bases: TGTGCCAGCAGCCAAGATCGGAACGGATTGAACACCGGGGAGCTGTTTTTT.

As regards this clone: Different DNA sequences within this sample yield the same CDR3. The chain combines TRBV9 with TRBJ2-3; the D is unclear. In germline, CDR1 is SGDLS, CDR2 YYNGEE. V lost 0 bases to trimming and J lost 0 bases, with 8 bases between them. This CDR3 is built from 15 residues. CDR3 DNA sequence: TGTGCCAGCAGCGTAGACTCGCGGAGCACAGATACGCAGTATTTT. It is translated as CASSVDSRSTDTQYF.

V and J are TRBV11-2 and TRBJ2-1; D gene unclear. The CDR3 length is 14 residues. The V end was cut by 4 bases, the J end by 0 bases, with 7 bases between. The V gene's germline CDR1 is SGHAT and CDR2 FQNNGV. This CDR3 is CASSSLDSYNEQFF. The CDR3 bases are TGTGCCAGCAGCTCACTGGACTCCTACAATGAGCAGTTCTTC.

The rearrangement joins TRBV2 to TRBJ2-4, with TRBD1 as a possible D gene (6 bases). This CDR3 has 12 amino acids. Germline CDR1 SNHLY, CDR2 FYNNEI. Trimming shortened V by 8 bases and J by 7 bases, and 12 bases separated the two germline ends. The CDR3 loop is CASFGTWNIQYF. The CDR3 nucleotides read TGTGCCAGCTTTGGGACATGGAACATTCAGTACTTC.

This clone came up once. This chain connects TRBV7-3 to TRBJ2-1; 12 bases map to TRBD2. The V segment lost 5 bases and the J segment 7 bases; nucleotides outside the gene matches: 6. The germline CDR1 and CDR2 sequences are SGHTA and FQGTGA. This CDR3 has 15 residues. The CDR3 spells CASSLRGTSGNEQFF. CDR3 nucleotides: TGTGCCAGCAGCCTCCGGGGGACTAGCGGGAATGAGCAGTTCTTC.

This chain links TRBV19 with TRBJ2-1, with a possible D match to TRBD1 (5 bases). The CDR3 sequence is 15 residues long. V dropped 2 bases and J dropped 2 bases, with 10 bases sitting between them. Germline CDR1 reads LNHDA; CDR2 reads SQIVND (reference sequence). CDR3 sequence: CASSIRAGPYNEQFF. In DNA form, the CDR3 reads TGTGCCAGTAGTATAAGGGCAGGGCCCTACAATGAGCAGTTCTTC. Supplemented by reference TRBV19 and TRBJ2-1, the full variable domain reads DGGITQSPKYLFRKEGQNVTLSCEQNLNHDAMYWYRQDPGQGLRLIYYSQIVNDFQKGDIAEGYSVSREKKESFPLTVTSAQKNPTAFYLCASSIRAGPYNEQFFGPGTRLTVL.

J is TRBJ1-5 and V is TRBV18; perhaps TRBD1 as D (5 bases). V shed 5 bases and J shed 4 bases, with 12 bases lying between them. Looked up from germline, CDR1 is KGHSH and CDR2 is LQKENI. The CDR3 length is 14 residues. CDR3 coding DNA: TGTGCCAGCTCAGCCCAACAGGAAAATCAGCCCCAGCATTTT. It yields the protein CASSAQQENQPQHF.